The rows below give T cell receptor beta chains drawn from one sample of a study of shared clonotypes between healthy human individuals. Measured with immunoSEQ multiplex PCR; TCRdb has only the in-frame clones, and not every one. The table records some 1 million clones, under 80% of them present only once. Material for sequencing was memory CD4+ T cells sorted from blood. The receptor set was obtained from a young man in good health. Both conserved end residues are part of each CDR3. A D gene is named only where the DNA matches it firmly. Part of the rows lack a size; the others show once, few, many or a class for expanded clones.

TRBV28	TRBD2	NA	CASASGGRDTQYF
TRBV9	NA	many	CASNFGVSYNEQFF
TRBV30	NA	once	CAWSPGGRDTQYF
TRBV11-2	TRBD2	many	CASSTDERGGGNEQFF
TRBV5-4	NA	NA	CASSLPTGGVEAFF
TRBV7-9	NA	NA	CASSPGQAGANVLTF
TRBV28	NA	NA	CASSARVYEQYF
TRBV10-3	TRBD2	NA	CAISEIAGGTDTQYF
TRBV19	TRBD2	NA	CASSGQGTSGSTGELFF
TRBV11-2	NA	NA	CASSLGRRAGQETQYF
TRBV2	TRBD2	NA	CASRLAGGVRNEQFF
TRBV5-1	TRBD2	NA	CASSLKGLAGGRETQYF
TRBV28	TRBD1	NA	CASTLQGLGTEAFF
TRBV5-4	TRBD2	NA	CASSVSGTGNNEQFF
TRBV25-1	TRBD1	NA	CASSEPTGASYGYTF
TRBV10-1	NA	NA	CASSVRTGSYNEQFF
TRBV18	TRBD1	once	CASSQRTGEDYGYTF
TRBV19	NA	once	CASRPPGFPYGYTF
TRBV4-3	NA	NA	CASSQDLTPREQFF
TRBV7-6	NA	NA	CASSAGQTNAYEQYF
TRBV6-6	NA	NA	CASSLGGKTVDTQYF
TRBV27	TRBD1	NA	CASSLFLRQGANGELFF
TRBV28	TRBD1	NA	CASSPTGSGQPQHF
TRBV2	TRBD1	few	CASNPGTGTRTGANVLTF
TRBV30	NA	NA	CAWSQSRGTEAFF
TRBV28	TRBD2	NA	CASSLSGLAGVSSFGEQYF
TRBV7-2	NA	few	CASSPGLLWSQYF
TRBV14	TRBD1	few	CASTHIGPGTGTFPFYGYTF
TRBV27	TRBD2	NA	CASSLSVGLAGSRSYEQYF
TRBV19	TRBD1	few	CASSSSILNGQGLGQPQHF
TRBV4-1	NA	NA	CASSQAGERGMNTEAFF
TRBV6-1	NA	NA	CASVPLAKNIQYF
TRBV9	NA	NA	CASSVGPGANEQYF
TRBV18	TRBD2	NA	CASTTGLGRMPGEQYF
TRBV6-1	NA	NA	CASSEATEGRGSPLHF
TRBV29-1	NA	NA	CSVDRPGDGYTF
TRBV11-2	NA	few	CASSLDLGTGNTIYF
TRBV5-5	NA	NA	CASTIGVHEQYF
TRBV7-2	NA	NA	CASSLGRKETQYF
TRBV27	TRBD1	NA	CASSVIQGAGKYEKLFF
TRBV5-1	TRBD1	NA	CASSLALGTGGTNEKLFF
TRBV6-1	NA	few	CASSESGRFFYGYTF
TRBV6-5	TRBD1	NA	CASRAGGNYGYTF
TRBV5-6	NA	NA	CASSQVGGSPEAFF
TRBV10-1	NA	many	CASTGIANYGYTF
TRBV11-2	NA	NA	CASSLDKPGLF